What follows are 4 T cell receptor beta chains derived from one specimen sequenced in a study of blood T cell repertoires in COVID-19 (TCRdb year 2020). The library relied on the immunoSEQ multiplex PCR assay. Not all clones reach the TCRdb copy of this immuneACCESS table, which keeps in-frame sequences only. Checked studies attribute under half of the gap to unresolved V genes and leave the rest unexplained. Counted in this sample were about 110,000 clones; 84% of them appeared once. The top ten clonotypes cover about 6.6% of the sample. The sample taken for sequencing was peripheral blood. These receptors all come from a woman aged 50 to 60 with acute or convalescent COVID-19.

This clone was observed a few times. The J gene is TRBJ2-5, the V gene TRBV6-5, with D possibly TRBD2 on 6 matching bases. Germline V gives CDR1 MNHEY, CDR2 SVGAGI. V shed 9 bases and J shed 0 bases, with 14 bases lying between them. The CDR3 covers 14 residues. The CDR3 region has the DNA TGTGCCAGTACCCCTGGGGGGTACCAAGAGACCCAGTACTTC. Its protein product is CASTPGGYQETQYF.

V is TRBV6-5 and J is TRBJ1-1; D perhaps matches TRBD1 (6 bases). Germline V lookup: CDR1 MNHEY, CDR2 SVGAGI. The CDR3 runs 14 residues. Trimming pared 6 bases from V and 6 bases from J, leaving 17 bases between. CDR3: CASSSSVGAPEAFF. In DNA form, the CDR3 reads TGTGCCAGCAGCTCTTCGGTGGGGGCGCCTGAAGCTTTCTTT.

The chain joins TRBV11-2 to TRBJ1-1; TRBD1 aligns across 7 bases. The CDR3 is 14 residues long. The ends lost 5 bases at V and 4 bases at J; junction bases unmatched: 7. CDR1 and CDR2 from the germline V gene are SGHAT and FQNNGV. The CDR3 DNA reads TGTGCCAGCAGCATACAGGGGAGGATCACTGAAGCTTTCTTT. Its protein product is CASSIQGRITEAFF.

This chain uses TRBV6-1 with TRBJ1-1; weak D call: TRBD1 (6 bases). From germline, CDR1 is MNHNS and CDR2 SASEGT. The CDR3 extends over 16 amino acids. With 4 bases removed from V and 0 bases from J, the gap between germline ends came to 15 bases. The CDR3: CASSVGQTGMNTEAFF. CDR3 coding DNA: TGTGCCAGCAGTGTGGGTCAGACAGGTATGAACACTGAAGCTTTCTTT.